The rows below give T cell receptor beta chains drawn from one sample of a study of regulatory T cells in long-lasting Graves disease. TCRdb ran MiXCR on the multiplex PCR reads and lists one entry per CDR3 protein. The profile covers approximately 440,000 distinct CDR3 sequences, with 23% appearing a single time and about a quarter taken by the ten largest. The sequencing here drew on peripheral blood mononuclear cells (PBMCs), taken when the disease was refractory, from a patient treated with antithyroid drugs. These receptors originate from a female donor with Graves disease. CDR3s include the opening cysteine and the closing phenylalanine or tryptophan. The order of the fields is D gene, clone size, J gene, V gene, CDR3 DNA, CDR3 protein. The D gene is left open where the match is weak. Only some rows state a clone size, as once, few, many or a class for expanded clones.

TRBD2 | many | TRBJ2-2 | TRBV2 | TGTGCCAGCAGAAGACTAGCGGGAGGAACCGGGGAGCTGTTTTTT | CASRRLAGGTGELFF
TRBD1 | once | TRBJ1-3 | TRBV20-1 | TGCAGTGCTAGAGGGGGAGACAGGGAGAGCTCTGGAAACACCATATATTTT | CSARGGDRESSGNTIYF
TRBD1 | many | TRBJ1-2 | TRBV7-9 | TGTGCCAGCAGCTTAACCGGGACAGGGGGCGGTGGCTACACCTTC | CASSLTGTGGGGYTF
. | few | TRBJ2-2 | TRBV6-1 | TGTGCCAGCAGTGAATCCCGAGCCGGGGAGCTGTTTTTT | CASSESRAGELFF
TRBD1 | . | TRBJ2-4 | TRBV19 | TGTGCCAGTACTCCGGACAGGGTGGACATTCAGTACTTC | CASTPDRVDIQYF
. | many | TRBJ1-6 | TRBV28 | TGTGCCAGCAGTTATAATTCACCCCTCCACTTT | CASSYNSPLHF
TRBD1 | . | TRBJ1-2 | TRBV19 | TGTGCCAGTAGCCACCCCGGGGACAGGGGTGGCTACACCTTC | CASSHPGDRGGYTF
. | . | TRBJ1-2 | TRBV7-2 | TGTGCCAGCAGCACCCTTTTCAGGAATCAAGCTAACTATGGCTACACCTTC | CASSTLFRNQANYGYTF
. | few | TRBJ2-2 | TRBV7-2 | TGTGCCAGCAGCTTAATTAGGACAGACACCGGGGAGCTGTTTTTT | CASSLIRTDTGELFF
. | few | TRBJ1-1 | TRBV20-1 | TGCGGAGGAGCGACTGGAAACACTGAAGCTTTCTTT | CGGATGNTEAFF
. | many | TRBJ1-4 | TRBV14 | TGTGCCAGCAGCCAAGATTTCGGCGGAGATGAAAAACTGTTTTTT | CASSQDFGGDEKLFF
TRBD1 | many | TRBJ1-2 | TRBV28 | TGTGCCAGCAGCCCTTACGACAGGGCCCTTGTTTACACCTTC | CASSPYDRALVYTF
. | few | TRBJ1-2 | TRBV6-1 | TGTGCCAGCAGTGACCACTCAGGGGAAGGTGGCTACACCTTC | CASSDHSGEGGYTF
. | many | TRBJ1-1 | TRBV29-1 | TGCAGCGCCCGAAGACAGAGCTCTGAAGCTTTCTTT | CSARRQSSEAFF
TRBD1 | many | TRBJ1-5 | TRBV2 | TGTGCCAGCAGTGACCTCGGGACAGATCAGCCCCAGCATTTT | CASSDLGTDQPQHF
TRBD2 | few | TRBJ2-7 | TRBV20-1 | TGCAGTGCTAGACACATAGCGGGAGGTTTGCTCGGGGAGCAGTACTTC | CSARHIAGGLLGEQYF
TRBD2 | . | TRBJ2-1 | TRBV7-9 | TGTGCCAGCAGCTCCAATCGACTAGCGGGAGGTCTCATTTCGTACAATGAGCAGTTCTTC | CASSSNRLAGGLISYNEQFF
. | many | TRBJ2-7 | TRBV20-1 | TGCAGTGCTGGTACAGGGATTGAGCAGTACTTC | CSAGTGIEQYF
. | many | TRBJ1-4 | TRBV11-2 | TGTGCCAGCAGCTTAGTGACAGGATCTAATGAAAAACTGTTTTTT | CASSLVTGSNEKLFF
. | many | TRBJ1-1 | TRBV20-1 | TGCAGTGCTAGAGAAGCCGGTTGGACGGCGAACACTGAAGCTCTCTTT | CSAREAGWTANTEALF
TRBD1 | few | TRBJ1-1 | TRBV2 | TGTGCCAGCAGTGCAGGGACAGGGGATTATGAAGCTTTCTTT | CASSAGTGDYEAFF
. | few | TRBJ2-7 | TRBV18 | TGTGCCAGCTCACCGCTGTTGGGGTCGAGCTCCTACGAGCAGTACTTC | CASSPLLGSSSYEQYF
. | few | TRBJ1-4 | TRBV5-1 | TGCGCCAGCAGCTTGAATAATGAAAAACTGTTTTTT | CASSLNNEKLFF
. | . | TRBJ2-2 | TRBV30 | TGTGCCTGGAGTCTTGGAGTCGGGGAGCTGTTTTTT | CAWSLGVGELFF
TRBD2 | few | TRBJ2-7 | TRBV6-9 | TGTGCCAGCAGTTATGGGACTAGCGGCCTCTCCTCCTACGAGCAGTACTTC | CASSYGTSGLSSYEQYF
. | few | TRBJ1-1 | TRBV29-1 | TGCAGCGTTCGGACTCCGGAGATGCACACTGAAGCTTTCTTT | CSVRTPEMHTEAFF
. | few | TRBJ1-2 | TRBV5-6 | TGTGCCAGCAGCTTGGAACGGGCAGCGAGCGGCTACACCTTC | CASSLERAASGYTF
. | . | TRBJ1-2 | TRBV20-1 | TGCAGTGCTAGATCTTCGGGGGCCTATGGCTACACCTTC | CSARSSGAYGYTF
. | . | TRBJ2-1 | TRBV7-9 | TGTGCCAGCAGCTTAACCGGGTCCAATGAGCAGTTCTTC | CASSLTGSNEQFF
TRBD1 | many | TRBJ1-4 | TRBV11-3 | TGTGCCAGCAGCTTCCGACAGGGAACCTGGACAACTAATGAAAAACTGTTTTTT | CASSFRQGTWTTNEKLFF
. | . | TRBJ1-1 | TRBV12-3/TRBV12-4 | TGTGCCAGCAGTTTACTGGGTTTTGAAGCTTTCTTT | CASSLLGFEAFF
. | . | TRBJ1-2 | TRBV5-1 | TGCGCCAGCAGCTTATCGACAGCAACGGGAGGCTACACCTTC | CASSLSTATGGYTF
. | . | TRBJ1-3 | TRBV6-2/TRBV6-3 | TGTGCCAGCAGTGACCCCAGGGACCTCTCTGGAAACACCATATATTTT | CASSDPRDLSGNTIYF
. | . | TRBJ1-3 | TRBV13 | TGTGCCAGCAGCGATTCGACAGCCTCTGGAAACACCATATATTTT | CASSDSTASGNTIYF
. | once | TRBJ2-1 | TRBV6-1 | TGTGCCAGCAGGAAGGACGAGAGCTCCTACAATGAGCAGTTCTTC | CASRKDESSYNEQFF
. | . | TRBJ1-2 | TRBV20-1 | TGCAGTGCCCCAACCGGGGCAGCCCGGGGCTATGGCTACACCTTC | CSAPTGAARGYGYTF
TRBD1 | . | TRBJ1-2 | TRBV18 | TGTGCCAGCTCACCACGCGAGACAGGGGGCGGATATGGCTACACCTTC | CASSPRETGGGYGYTF
TRBD2 | . | TRBJ2-2 | TRBV6-1 | TGTGCCAGCAGGCCAGCGGGGACCAACACCGGGGAGCTGTTTTTT | CASRPAGTNTGELFF
TRBD1 | few | TRBJ2-7 | TRBV29-1 | TGCAGCGTGGCGGACAGGGGGCTTTACGAGCAGTACTTC | CSVADRGLYEQYF
. | many | TRBJ1-6 | TRBV2 | TGTGCCAGCAGTGACGTGGTCACCCTCCACTTT | CASSDVVTLHF
. | many | TRBJ2-5 | TRBV2 | TGTGCCAGCAGTGCGAAGCAGCAAGAGACCCAGTACTTC | CASSAKQQETQYF
. | . | TRBJ1-3 | TRBV29-1 | TGCAGCGCGACGGAGCTCTCTGGAAACACCATATATTTT | CSATELSGNTIYF
. | many | TRBJ1-2 | TRBV28 | TGTGCCAGCAGTTTTCGGGGGGCCGTAGGCTACACCTTC | CASSFRGAVGYTF
. | many | TRBJ2-7 | TRBV12-3/TRBV12-4 | TGTGCCAGCAGTTTCAGCAGGGGGGCCTACGAGCAGTACTTC | CASSFSRGAYEQYF
. | . | TRBJ2-1 | TRBV27 | TGTGCCAGCAGTTTATGGAGGGCGGGATCGGACAATGAGCAGTTCTTC | CASSLWRAGSDNEQFF
. | once | TRBJ1-1 | TRBV7-2 | TGTGCCAGCAGCTTAGCGCACAGGAACACTGAAGCTTTCTTT | CASSLAHRNTEAFF
TRBD2 | . | TRBJ2-1 | TRBV2 | TGTGCCAGCAGTACAATTAGAGCGGGATCCAATGAGCAGTTCTTC | CASSTIRAGSNEQFF
TRBD1 | many | TRBJ2-5 | TRBV7-8 | TGTGCCAGCAGCTTAGTCCGACCGGGACAGGGCCAACCTCTCCAAGAGACCCAGTACTTC | CASSLVRPGQGQPLQETQYF
TRBD2 | many | TRBJ2-2 | TRBV11-2 | TGTGCCAGCAGGTCACGGCGCGCTAGCGGGATCCCCGGGGAGCTGTTTTTT | CASRSRRASGIPGELFF
. | many | TRBJ2-7 | TRBV2 | TGTGCCAGCAGTTTCCGTCTTGGGCCCTTCTACGAGCAGTACTTC | CASSFRLGPFYEQYF
. | . | TRBJ2-1 | TRBV12-3/TRBV12-4 | TGTGCCAGCAACCAGGACTATTCCTACAATGAGCAGTTCTTC | CASNQDYSYNEQFF